The subject of this entry is one T cell receptor (beta chain). The table lists this clonotype with many counts. The antigen it recognizes is unknown. Per-base qualities were not stored, and no clone one base away is much larger. The treatment or condition label for this specimen denotes: in vitro stimulation with specific CMV peptide epitopes to enrich CMV-specific T cells. TCRdb names Illumina HiSeq 1500 as the instrument used. The raw public reads went through TCRdb reprocessing: fastp at Q25, MiXCR clone calling, in-frame beta chains kept. Records with the same CDR3 protein are collapsed into one entry carrying the most frequent genes and DNA. In all, the sample holds 830,000 or so distinct CDR3 sequences, and around a third of those were seen once. Around 12% of the sample is in the top ten clones. From the cysteine up to the phenylalanine, the CDR3 has a length of 13 residues. The sequence is cut down to CDR3 DNA, 39 bases in frame from base 1. The trim is 0 bases for V and 2 bases for J, with a gap of 3 bases between the germline ends. Based on the germline V gene, the CDR1 and CDR2 sequences are SGHVS and FNYEAQ.

This entry is derived from a study of T cell repertoires in cytomegalovirus infection (dated by TCRdb to the late 2010s). Regarding the research as a whole: Peptide stimulations targeted recently identified HLA-C-restricted CMV epitopes, whose presentation resists viral immunomodulation, together with well-studied HLA-B-restricted epitopes. The HLA type of each donor mattered for the analysis, because public TCR beta signatures pointed to carriage of CMV infection along with the matching HLA type. Here is what the overall study found, with its caveats: The ex vivo response was dominated by HLA-C-restricted CMV-specific TCR beta clonotypes, which also provided the single most frequent clonotype in two of eight donors. Carriers of CMV infection plus the relevant HLA type were discriminated by the cumulative frequency of public TCR beta family members in the study cohort and in an independent roughly 320-donor cohort.

Recombination joined TRBV7-6 with TRBJ2-3; confidence is insufficient to name the D gene. This sample comprised cultured CD8+ T cells from PBMCs, obtained from culture after CMV antigen stimulation. This clonotype was obtained from a human donor in good health (CMV status not recorded). Some clones in this sample may be carry-over from other donors' samples. For the CDR3, the sequence is CASSLALTDTQYF. In nucleotides, the sequence is TGTGCCAGCAGCTTAGCGCTCACAGATACGCAGTATTTT.